This T cell receptor beta chain was obtained from a study of CD8 T cells in ankylosing spondylitis. TCRdb used MiXCR to reprocess the 5' RACE reads, holding one entry per CDR3 protein. The sample lists 250,000 or so distinct CDR3 sequences; about 24% were seen once. The CDR3 is 14 amino acids. V shed 6 bases and J shed 1 base, with 16 bases lying between them. CDR1 DFQATT and CDR2 SNEGSKA come from the germline V gene (reference sequence). The V call is TRBV20-1, the J call TRBJ2-7, with D tentatively TRBD1 or TRBD2 (6 bases each). Sequenced: blood, either unsorted or a sorted T cell fraction (not recorded which). The clonotype comes from a male donor with ankylosing spondylitis or in good health (not recorded which). This CDR3 is CSAQEGGQSYEQYF. DNA of the CDR3: TGCAGTGCCCAGGAAGGGGGGCAATCCTACGAGCAGTACTTC.